This paragraph covers one TCR beta chain sequence. Its antigen is unknown. 60 Vbeta and 13 Jbeta primers were used in PCR. Generated by immunoSEQ multiplex PCR, the TCRdb table keeps only in-frame clones and is missing some. In the table there are roughly 200,000 clones, about four fifths of which are singletons. This sample is drawn from a study of cytomegalovirus exposure and HLA in healthy donors. Study conclusions and caveats: HLA-A and HLA-B allele assignments for most subjects were reportedly predicted accurately using TCR beta sequences.

V lost 3 bases and J lost 5; bases outside the gene matches: 4. The CDR3 has 14 residues. Per germline, CDR1 MNHEY and CDR2 SMNVEV (reference sequence). This clonotype was sampled from a female donor in good health and CMV-seronegative. The sequenced material came from PBMCs. The rearrangement links TRBV27 to TRBJ2-7, with 10 bases identical to TRBD1. As DNA, the CDR3 is TGTGCCAGCAGTTTCGGGGACAGGGGAAACGAGCAGTACTTC. It specifies CASSFGDRGNEQYF.